The TCR beta chain described here comes from a study of CD8 T cells in Susac syndrome. Random hexamers primed reverse transcription of 0.5 to 1 ug RNA. In TCRdb, the immunoSEQ multiplex PCR reads were re-called with MiXCR into one record per CDR3 protein. The sample has approximately 120,000 distinct CDR3 sequences; approximately 90% are singletons. The CDR3 totals 15 residues. With 5 bases clipped from V and 6 bases from J, the junction kept 8 bases outside the gene matches. CDR1 LNHNV and CDR2 YYDKDF come from the germline V gene (reference sequence). The chain is built from TRBV15 and TRBJ2-4; the match to TRBD1 covers 9 bases. This receptor was identified in a human donor with multiple sclerosis. Sequenced material: CD8+ T cells from PBMCs. The CDR3 here is CATSLPGTGRNIQYF. CDR3 nucleotide sequence: TGTGCCACCAGCCTTCCCGGGACAGGGAGAAACATTCAGTACTTC.